Sequencing of this T cell receptor beta chain was carried out in a study of metastatic and nonmetastatic thyroid tumors. Study context: Repertoire comparison spanned blood and tumor or nodule tissue of malignant and benign thyroid patients.

In the original analysis: Clinicopathological groups of papillary thyroid cancer showed CDR3 differences that were used to build a distant-metastasis classifier. TCRdb reanalyzed the PCR reads via MiXCR. TCRdb, not the authors, supplied the V and J calls. The sample gives some 17,000 clones, around 21% of which show up once; 20% to 25% is in the top ten. Thyroid surgery was preceded by no treatment in any patient. This TCR was recovered from a female donor with papillary thyroid cancer or a benign thyroid nodule (not recorded which). Some clones in this sample may be carry-over from other donors' samples. The sequencing sample was made of adjacent normal tissue.

The CDR3 loop reads CASSLSPVPYEQYF. The CDR3 nucleotides are TGTGCCAGCAGTTTATCTCCAGTCCCCTACGAGCAGTACTTC. V is TRBV27 and J is TRBJ2-7; D is ambiguous. V lost 0 bases to trimming and J lost 2 bases, with 8 bases between them. Germline CDR1 MNHEY, CDR2 SMNVEV (reference sequence). The CDR3 sequence is 14 residues long.